This is a list of T cell receptor beta chains from one sample in a study of T cell responses to AZD1222 COVID-19 vaccine. The repertoire was sequenced with immunoSEQ multiplex PCR; TCRdb's copy has only in-frame clones and lacks some. The sample has more than 95,000 clones, 89% seen once. The starting material was peripheral blood, obtained 28 days after the second AZD1222 dose. Receptors were obtained from an adult who received the AZD1222 COVID-19 vaccine. Each CDR3 is given with its conserved first and last residue. D genes are given only for firm matches. Size tells how often a clone was seen (once, few, many) or the class of an expanded clone, and some rows leave it out.

abundance: .; j_gene: TRBJ2-1; len: 15; d_gene: TRBD1; v_gene: TRBV6-5; CDR3nt: TGTGCCAGCAGGGAGGACAGGGGGACCTACAATGAGCAGTTCTTC; CDR3aa: CASREDRGTYNEQFF
abundance: .; j_gene: TRBJ1-4; len: 15; d_gene: TRBD1; v_gene: TRBV4-1; CDR3nt: TGCGCCAGCAGCCAAGATGGGACAGGAAATGAAAAACTGTTTTTT; CDR3aa: CASSQDGTGNEKLFF
abundance: .; j_gene: TRBJ1-1; len: 15; d_gene: .; v_gene: TRBV4-3; CDR3nt: TGCGCCAGCAGCCTCGGGGCGGGGGTGAACACTGAAGCTTTCTTT; CDR3aa: CASSLGAGVNTEAFF
abundance: .; j_gene: TRBJ2-3; len: 13; d_gene: .; v_gene: TRBV12-3/TRBV12-4; CDR3nt: TGTGCCAGCAGTCCCCTGGACACAGATACGCAGTATTTT; CDR3aa: CASSPLDTDTQYF
abundance: .; j_gene: TRBJ2-2; len: 15; d_gene: TRBD1; v_gene: TRBV19; CDR3nt: TGTGCCAGTAGTACCGGGACAGGGGAAGCCGGGGAGCTGTTTTTT; CDR3aa: CASSTGTGEAGELFF
abundance: .; j_gene: TRBJ2-1; len: 16; d_gene: .; v_gene: TRBV24-1; CDR3nt: TGTGCCACCAGTGGGCAAGGGGCAGGGAACCCCAATGAGCAGTTCTTC; CDR3aa: CATSGQGAGNPNEQFF
abundance: .; j_gene: TRBJ1-2; len: 12; d_gene: .; v_gene: TRBV30; CDR3nt: TGTGCCTGGAGGACAGGCCTATTGGGCTACACCTTC; CDR3aa: CAWRTGLLGYTF
abundance: .; j_gene: TRBJ2-3; len: 17; d_gene: TRBD1; v_gene: TRBV18; CDR3nt: TGTGCCAGCTCACCGACGGCCGGGACAGGGGGAACAGATACGCAGTATTTT; CDR3aa: CASSPTAGTGGTDTQYF
abundance: .; j_gene: TRBJ2-7; len: 12; d_gene: .; v_gene: TRBV2; CDR3nt: TGTGCCAGCAGTGAAGCCCTGAGACAGCAGTACTTC; CDR3aa: CASSEALRQQYF
abundance: .; j_gene: TRBJ1-5; len: 14; d_gene: TRBD1; v_gene: TRBV5-6; CDR3nt: TGTGCCAGCAGCTTGTTCGACAGGGTTCAGCCCCAGCATTTT; CDR3aa: CASSLFDRVQPQHF
abundance: .; j_gene: TRBJ2-7; len: 15; d_gene: TRBD2; v_gene: TRBV4-1; CDR3nt: TGCGCCAGCAGCCCCTTGACTAGCGGCTCCTACGAGCAGTACTTC; CDR3aa: CASSPLTSGSYEQYF
abundance: once; j_gene: TRBJ2-3; len: 15; d_gene: .; v_gene: TRBV11-2; CDR3nt: TGTGCCAGCAGCTTAGGGGCCCTGGGCACAGATACGCAGTATTTT; CDR3aa: CASSLGALGTDTQYF
abundance: .; j_gene: TRBJ2-1; len: 19; d_gene: .; v_gene: TRBV27; CDR3nt: TGTGCCAGCAGTTTATCAGGCAAATACAGCACTAACTCCTACAATGAGCAGTTCTTC; CDR3aa: CASSLSGKYSTNSYNEQFF
abundance: .; j_gene: TRBJ2-7; len: 13; d_gene: .; v_gene: TRBV28; CDR3nt: TGTGCCAGCAGTTTCCCAGACAGCTACGAGCAGTACTTC; CDR3aa: CASSFPDSYEQYF
abundance: .; j_gene: TRBJ1-1; len: 12; d_gene: TRBD1; v_gene: TRBV6-5; CDR3nt: TGTGCCAGCAGTTACAGCAGGGGGCAAGCTTTCTTT; CDR3aa: CASSYSRGQAFF
abundance: .; j_gene: TRBJ1-2; len: 12; d_gene: .; v_gene: TRBV28; CDR3nt: TGTGCCAGCAGTTTGCCGGCGTATGGCTACACCTTC; CDR3aa: CASSLPAYGYTF
abundance: .; j_gene: TRBJ2-1; len: 18; d_gene: TRBD2; v_gene: TRBV7-2; CDR3nt: TGTGCCAGCAGCGGGGGGACTAGCGGGAGGGGCCCCTACAATGAGCAGTTCTTC; CDR3aa: CASSGGTSGRGPYNEQFF
abundance: .; j_gene: TRBJ1-1; len: 13; d_gene: TRBD1; v_gene: TRBV28; CDR3nt: TGTGCCAGCAGTAGGGGGCGTGCAGGGGATGCTTTCTTT; CDR3aa: CASSRGRAGDAFF
abundance: .; j_gene: TRBJ1-2; len: 15; d_gene: .; v_gene: TRBV5-1; CDR3nt: TGCGCCAGCAGCTTTGGCGATACAGGGAACTATGGCTACACCTTC; CDR3aa: CASSFGDTGNYGYTF
abundance: .; j_gene: TRBJ2-7; len: 15; d_gene: TRBD1; v_gene: TRBV28; CDR3nt: TGTGCCAGCAGTTTTCCGGGACAGGGTCTGTTGGGGCAGTACTTC; CDR3aa: CASSFPGQGLLGQYF
abundance: .; j_gene: TRBJ1-1; len: 13; d_gene: .; v_gene: TRBV6-6; CDR3nt: TGTGCCAGCAGTTACGCTGGGGACACTGAAGCTTTCTTT; CDR3aa: CASSYAGDTEAFF
abundance: .; j_gene: TRBJ2-7; len: 12; d_gene: .; v_gene: TRBV12-3/TRBV12-4; CDR3nt: TGTGCCAGCAGCCCCCGGGCCTTCGAGCAGTACTTC; CDR3aa: CASSPRAFEQYF
abundance: once; j_gene: TRBJ2-3; len: 17; d_gene: .; v_gene: TRBV24-1; CDR3nt: TGTGCCACCAGTGATTCAGCCCGCGGGATAGGCACAGATACGCAGTATTTT; CDR3aa: CATSDSARGIGTDTQYF
abundance: .; j_gene: TRBJ1-5; len: 14; d_gene: .; v_gene: TRBV6-2/TRBV6-3; CDR3nt: TGTGCCAGCAGTTACAGCCTGAAAAATCAGCCCCAGCATTTT; CDR3aa: CASSYSLKNQPQHF
abundance: once; j_gene: TRBJ1-1; len: 15; d_gene: TRBD1; v_gene: TRBV19; CDR3nt: TGTGCCAGTAGTATTTGGGGACAGGTCAACACTGAAGCTTTCTTT; CDR3aa: CASSIWGQVNTEAFF
abundance: .; j_gene: TRBJ2-5; len: 12; d_gene: TRBD1; v_gene: TRBV5-1; CDR3nt: TGCGCCAGCAGCCGGGACAGAGAGACCCAGTACTTC; CDR3aa: CASSRDRETQYF
abundance: .; j_gene: TRBJ1-1; len: 14; d_gene: .; v_gene: TRBV5-1; CDR3nt: TGCGCCAGCAGCTTTGGCGAGCTGAACACTGAAGCTTTCTTT; CDR3aa: CASSFGELNTEAFF
abundance: .; j_gene: TRBJ1-2; len: 11; d_gene: .; v_gene: TRBV20-1; CDR3nt: TGCAGTGCTAGAGAGGGATATGGCTACACCTTC; CDR3aa: CSAREGYGYTF
abundance: once; j_gene: TRBJ2-3; len: 12; d_gene: .; v_gene: TRBV11-2; CDR3nt: TGTGCCAGCAGCAGACTCGGAGATACGCAGTATTTT; CDR3aa: CASSRLGDTQYF
abundance: .; j_gene: TRBJ2-2; len: 14; d_gene: .; v_gene: TRBV19; CDR3nt: TGTGCCAGTAGGGGGAGGATAAACACCGGGGAGCTGTTTTTT; CDR3aa: CASRGRINTGELFF
abundance: once; j_gene: TRBJ1-1; len: 13; d_gene: TRBD1; v_gene: TRBV11-2; CDR3nt: TGTGCCAGCAGCTCGGGACAGGGAAATGAAGCTTTCTTT; CDR3aa: CASSSGQGNEAFF
abundance: .; j_gene: TRBJ2-3; len: 15; d_gene: .; v_gene: TRBV1; CDR3nt: TGCACCAGCAGCCAAGGGACCGGGAGGGCCGGCACGCAGTATTTT; CDR3aa: CTSSQGTGRAGTQYF
abundance: .; j_gene: TRBJ2-7; len: 16; d_gene: TRBD1; v_gene: TRBV5-5; CDR3nt: TGTGCCAGCAGCTTGGTGGTGACAGGGGGGTCCTACGAGCAGTACTTC; CDR3aa: CASSLVVTGGSYEQYF
abundance: .; j_gene: TRBJ1-6; len: 14; d_gene: .; v_gene: TRBV7-9; CDR3nt: TGTGCCAGCAGCTTCCAGGGGCATTATTCACCCCTCCACTTT; CDR3aa: CASSFQGHYSPLHF
abundance: .; j_gene: TRBJ1-1; len: 10; d_gene: .; v_gene: TRBV19; CDR3nt: TGTGCCAGTGGGAACACTGAAGCTTTCTTT; CDR3aa: CASGNTEAFF
abundance: once; j_gene: TRBJ1-2; len: 11; d_gene: .; v_gene: TRBV12-3/TRBV12-4; CDR3nt: TGTGCCGTCGGGGTAAACTATGGCTACACCTTC; CDR3aa: CAVGVNYGYTF
abundance: .; j_gene: TRBJ2-5; len: 15; d_gene: TRBD2; v_gene: TRBV28; CDR3nt: TGTGCCAGCAGTTTTGCTAGCGGGAGACGGGAGACCCAGTACTTC; CDR3aa: CASSFASGRRETQYF
abundance: .; j_gene: TRBJ2-7; len: 18; d_gene: .; v_gene: TRBV4-2; CDR3nt: TGTGCCAGCAGCCAGGAGACCGGGACTCGATATCGATCCTACGAGCAGTACTTC; CDR3aa: CASSQETGTRYRSYEQYF
abundance: .; j_gene: TRBJ2-1; len: 15; d_gene: TRBD2; v_gene: TRBV3-1/TRBV3-2; CDR3nt: TGTGCCAGCAGCCATTCATTAGCGGGCGCAAATGAGCAGTTCTTC; CDR3aa: CASSHSLAGANEQFF
abundance: once; j_gene: TRBJ2-7; len: 12; d_gene: .; v_gene: TRBV28; CDR3nt: TGTGCCAGCAGTTTATGGGGGGACGAGCAGTACTTC; CDR3aa: CASSLWGDEQYF
abundance: .; j_gene: TRBJ2-1; len: 16; d_gene: .; v_gene: TRBV24-1; CDR3nt: TGTGCCACCAGTGATTTCGGGGGGCGCGGGGAGGTGGAGCAGTTCTTC; CDR3aa: CATSDFGGRGEVEQFF
abundance: .; j_gene: TRBJ2-7; len: 13; d_gene: .; v_gene: TRBV21-1; CDR3nt: TGTGCCAGCAGCCGGGACAGGAGCTACGAGCAGTACTTC; CDR3aa: CASSRDRSYEQYF
abundance: .; j_gene: TRBJ2-5; len: 11; d_gene: .; v_gene: TRBV20-1; CDR3nt: TGCAGTGCCCCAATTATAGAGACCCAGTACTTC; CDR3aa: CSAPIIETQYF
abundance: .; j_gene: TRBJ2-7; len: 15; d_gene: TRBD2; v_gene: TRBV30; CDR3nt: TGTGCCTGGAGTGTAACAACTAGCGGATCCTACGAGCAGTACTTC; CDR3aa: CAWSVTTSGSYEQYF
abundance: .; j_gene: TRBJ1-2; len: 14; d_gene: .; v_gene: TRBV6-5; CDR3nt: TGTGCCAGCAGTCCCCCTTCGACAGCCTCTGGCTACACCTTC; CDR3aa: CASSPPSTASGYTF
abundance: .; j_gene: TRBJ2-1; len: 15; d_gene: TRBD2; v_gene: TRBV6-5; CDR3nt: TGTGCCAGCACACCGGGTTCTAGCGGGAGAAATGAGCAGTTCTTC; CDR3aa: CASTPGSSGRNEQFF
abundance: .; j_gene: TRBJ2-7; len: 13; d_gene: .; v_gene: TRBV9; CDR3nt: TGTGCCAGCAGCGTAGATATGTATCCCGAGCAGTACTTC; CDR3aa: CASSVDMYPEQYF
abundance: .; j_gene: TRBJ2-7; len: 15; d_gene: TRBD1; v_gene: TRBV5-5; CDR3nt: TGTGCCAGCAGCGAATACCGGGACAGCTCCTACGAGCAGTACTTC; CDR3aa: CASSEYRDSSYEQYF
abundance: .; j_gene: TRBJ1-2; len: 17; d_gene: .; v_gene: TRBV27; CDR3nt: TGTGCCAGCAGTTTAGTGGGGGGGAGAACCCGCGGCTATGGCTACACCTTC; CDR3aa: CASSLVGGRTRGYGYTF
abundance: .; j_gene: TRBJ1-3; len: 14; d_gene: TRBD1; v_gene: TRBV3-1/TRBV3-2; CDR3nt: TGTGCCAGCAGCAAATCACAGGGGGGAAACACCATATATTTT; CDR3aa: CASSKSQGGNTIYF
abundance: .; j_gene: TRBJ1-6; len: 16; d_gene: TRBD1; v_gene: TRBV6-5; CDR3nt: TGTGCCAGCAGTAACTCCGGACAGGGAAATAATTCACCCCTCCACTTT; CDR3aa: CASSNSGQGNNSPLHF
abundance: .; j_gene: TRBJ2-1; len: 15; d_gene: TRBD2; v_gene: TRBV6-5; CDR3nt: TGTGCCAGCAGTAAGGGGACTAGCGGGGAGGCTGAGCAGTTCTTC; CDR3aa: CASSKGTSGEAEQFF
abundance: few; j_gene: TRBJ1-3; len: 12; d_gene: .; v_gene: TRBV10-2; CDR3nt: TGCGCCAGCAGTCTAACTGGAAACACCATATATTTT; CDR3aa: CASSLTGNTIYF
abundance: .; j_gene: TRBJ1-1; len: 17; d_gene: .; v_gene: TRBV6-1; CDR3nt: TGTGCCAGCAGTGAATGGCAGGGTGGGCTCGGGGACACTGAAGCTTTCTTT; CDR3aa: CASSEWQGGLGDTEAFF
abundance: .; j_gene: TRBJ1-2; len: 12; d_gene: .; v_gene: TRBV6-5; CDR3nt: TGTGCCAGCAGTAGTAGGGGTGGGGGCTACACCTTC; CDR3aa: CASSSRGGGYTF
abundance: .; j_gene: TRBJ1-5; len: 15; d_gene: .; v_gene: TRBV2; CDR3nt: TGTGCCAGCAGTGATGAAGGGACGTTCAATCAGCCCCAGCATTTT; CDR3aa: CASSDEGTFNQPQHF
abundance: .; j_gene: TRBJ1-6; len: 16; d_gene: TRBD1; v_gene: TRBV5-4; CDR3nt: TGTGCCAGCAGCTTGCCGCCGGGACAGGGGACGGTTACCCTCCACTTT; CDR3aa: CASSLPPGQGTVTLHF
abundance: .; j_gene: TRBJ1-2; len: 15; d_gene: .; v_gene: TRBV5-1; CDR3nt: TGCGCCAGCAGCTTGGCCGTCGGGGTTGGAGAAGGCTACACCTTC; CDR3aa: CASSLAVGVGEGYTF
abundance: once; j_gene: TRBJ2-7; len: 15; d_gene: .; v_gene: TRBV3-1/TRBV3-2; CDR3nt: TGTGCCAGCAGCCAAGATGTGCGACTAGCCTACGAGCAGTACTTC; CDR3aa: CASSQDVRLAYEQYF